This record concerns one TCR beta chain sequence. Its antigen is still unknown. No qualities accompany the bases; no much larger clone lies one base away. One collaborating source in Seattle enrolled patients during active infection and followed them longitudinally through the course of disease. The collaborating institutions used their own protocols to collect whole blood in K2EDTA tubes. Collaborator samples were shipped for TCRbeta analysis as frozen whole blood, isolated PBMCs, or DNA extracted from either sample type. This sample stems from a study of blood T cell repertoires in COVID-19 (dated by TCRdb to 2018 to 2021). Turning to the overall study: Collaborator samples came from the United States, Italy and Spain and covered acute and convalescent phases of COVID-19. The prospective study material was composed of cDNA or gDNA derived from T cells, B-cell-depleted T cells, or PBMCs. Subjects who had been exposed to COVID-19, were actively infected with it, or had recovered from it provided the deeply sampled blood TCRbeta repertoires that made up the dataset. The repertoires were released in a freely available public database intended as a resource for research on the immune response to SARS-CoV-2. Samples were obtained from the ongoing ImmuneRACE study (first 160 participants) and from 1,254 subjects provided by 6 global collaborators. Sample metadata almost always included a de-identified subject ID, COVID-19 status, age in years and sex. Where HLA class I and class II types were available, the types were taken from metadata supplied by the sample provider, not from assay-based typing. What the work shows at the level of the full study, not this receptor alone: The amount of clinical and demographic metadata varied by source and participant and was provided uncurated.

Measured from the cysteine to the phenylalanine, the CDR3 is 14 residues long. CDR3 DNA only is kept here, 42 bases in frame from base 1. V and J are trimmed by 6 bases and 5 bases, and the gene matches miss 9 bases of the junction. CDR1 and CDR2, looked up from the germline V gene, are SQVTM and ANQGSEA. TCRbeta CDR3 regions were amplified from genomic DNA using the immunoSEQ Assay, a bias-controlled multiplex PCR. As for the original processing: Within the assay, amplification of reference gene primers was used to estimate how many nucleated cells each sample contained. Sequence reads were collapsed and filtered to measure the absolute abundance of every unique TCRbeta CDR3 rearrangement. For each sample, productive Simpson clonality was calculated as the square root of Simpson's diversity index across productive rearrangements. This immuneACCESS table, as held by TCRdb, lists in-frame sequences with V and J called but not all clones. Of the missing ones, under half trace to an unresolved V gene in checked studies; the others have no known cause. V, J and clone size were drawn from that table, and D and trimming were deduced from the DNA. This sample gives 150,000 or so clones in total; 80% to 90% of them show up just once. Around 15% of the sample comes from the top ten.

Sequenced input: peripheral blood. The TCR comes from a man between 18 and 29 years old with COVID-19, enrolled during active disease. The V and J segments used are TRBV29-1 and TRBJ2-5, and TRBD2 aligns with 10 junction nucleotides. The CDR3 in this case is CSVILAGGWETQYF. The DNA sequence reads TGCAGCGTGATCTTAGCGGGAGGATGGGAGACCCAGTACTTC.